This T cell receptor beta chain was sequenced for a study of T cell responses to AZD1222 COVID-19 vaccine. Germline values: CDR1 MDHEN, CDR2 SYDVKM. The CDR3 is 15 residues long. Losses at the gene ends were 2 bases for V and 4 bases for J; bases not matched to a gene: 5. Findings of the study overall: It should be noted that donors were predominantly white British and more often female, and clonal diversity was possibly underestimated. Spike-wide vaccine-associated CD4 TCRs dominated at 160-218 and 743-854. Seropositive status at baseline applied to only six AZD1222 recipients.

In regard to this clone: Its cognate antigen is unknown.

Sequencing used immunoSEQ multiplex PCR; TCRdb keeps in-frame clones, though not all of them. The table lists about 110,000 clones, roughly 90% of them singletons. The chain joins TRBV28 to TRBJ2-3, with 8 bases lining up with TRBD1. This specimen consisted of peripheral blood, obtained 28 days after the second AZD1222 dose. The source of this sequence is an adult who received the AZD1222 COVID-19 vaccine. CDR3 loop: CASSLQGATSDTQYF. The CDR3 nucleotides read TGTGCCAGCAGTTTACAGGGGGCTACTTCAGATACGCAGTATTTT.